What follows is one T cell receptor (beta chain) and its context. No antigen is known for it. This specimen comes from a study of T cells after yellow fever vaccination. Regarding the study as a whole: By day 5 rather than day 15, the secondary response had peaked, though it was weaker. FACS-sorted repertoires might harbor abundant contaminating clonotypes from the bulk population. Only a minor proportion of clonotypes was detected across both CD4 and CD8 compartments. Booster sampling recovered most clones from primary vaccination (roughly 96% CD4, around 88% CD8).

One entry per CDR3 protein results from TCRdb running MiXCR on the 5' RACE reads. The table has a few hundred thousand distinct CDR3 sequences, approximately 6% seen once; the top ten hold 15%. This CDR3 comprises 15 residues. Looked up from germline, CDR1 is SGHTA and CDR2 is FQGNSA. The V and J ends lost 4 bases and 7 bases respectively, with 17 bases between them. This material consisted of PBMCs, taken 5 days after the yellow fever booster vaccination. This receptor was obtained from a man aged 25 to 40 who received the YFV17D yellow fever vaccine. The chain is built from TRBV7-2 and TRBJ2-1; no clear D. The CDR3, as DNA: TGTGCCAGCAGCTCAAGAGACCTAGGTTTGAATGAGCAGTTCTTC. This encodes CASSSRDLGLNEQFF.